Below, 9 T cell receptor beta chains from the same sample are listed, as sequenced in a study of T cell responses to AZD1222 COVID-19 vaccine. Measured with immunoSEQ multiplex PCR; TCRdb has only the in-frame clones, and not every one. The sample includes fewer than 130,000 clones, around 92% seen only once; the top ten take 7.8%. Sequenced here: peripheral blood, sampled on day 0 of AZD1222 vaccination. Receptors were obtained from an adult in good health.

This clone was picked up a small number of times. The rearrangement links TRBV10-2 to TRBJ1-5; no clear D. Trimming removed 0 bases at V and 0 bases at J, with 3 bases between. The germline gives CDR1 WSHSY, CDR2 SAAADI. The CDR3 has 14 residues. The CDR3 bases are TGCGCCAGCAGTGAGTCGCATAGCAATCAGCCCCAGCATTTT. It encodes CASSESHSNQPQHF.

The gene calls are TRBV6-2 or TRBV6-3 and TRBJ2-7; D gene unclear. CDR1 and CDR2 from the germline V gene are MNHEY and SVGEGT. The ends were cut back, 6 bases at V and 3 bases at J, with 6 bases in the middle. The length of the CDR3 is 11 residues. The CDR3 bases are TGTGCCAGCAGCCTGAACTACGAGCAGTACTTC. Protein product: CASSLNYEQYF.

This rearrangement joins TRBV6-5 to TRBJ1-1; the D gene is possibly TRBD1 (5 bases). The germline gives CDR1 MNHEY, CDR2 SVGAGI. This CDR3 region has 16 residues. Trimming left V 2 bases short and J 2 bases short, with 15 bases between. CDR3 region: CASSYGGRRINTEAFF. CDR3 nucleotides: TGTGCCAGCAGTTACGGGGGACGGAGGATAAACACTGAAGCTTTCTTT.

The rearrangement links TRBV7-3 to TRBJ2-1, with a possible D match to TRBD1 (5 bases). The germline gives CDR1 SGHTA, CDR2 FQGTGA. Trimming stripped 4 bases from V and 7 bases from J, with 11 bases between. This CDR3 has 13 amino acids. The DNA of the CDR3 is TGTGCCAGCAGCTATATTGCAGGGAATGAGCAGTTCTTC. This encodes CASSYIAGNEQFF.

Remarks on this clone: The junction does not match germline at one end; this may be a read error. The CDR3 loop reads CASREDRARGNTIYF. CDR3 sequence (DNA): TGTGCCAGCAGAGAAGACAGGGCGAGGGGAAACACCATATATTTT. The chain has TRBV6-1 and TRBJ1-3, with TRBD1 matching over 7 bases. Per the germline V gene, CDR1 is MNHNS and CDR2 is SASEGT. CDR3 size: 15 residues.

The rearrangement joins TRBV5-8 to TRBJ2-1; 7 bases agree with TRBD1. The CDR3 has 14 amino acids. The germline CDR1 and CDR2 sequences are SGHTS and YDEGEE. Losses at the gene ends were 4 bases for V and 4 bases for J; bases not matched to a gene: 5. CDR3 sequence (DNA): TGTGCCAGCAGCAAGGGACAGCTTTACAATGAGCAGTTCTTC. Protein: CASSKGQLYNEQFF.

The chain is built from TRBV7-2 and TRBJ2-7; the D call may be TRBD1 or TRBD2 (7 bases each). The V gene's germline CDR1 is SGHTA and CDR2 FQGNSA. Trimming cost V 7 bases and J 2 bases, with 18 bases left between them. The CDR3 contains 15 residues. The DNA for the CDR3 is TGTGCCAGCATCCAATCCCAGGGGGGGGCCTACGAGCAGTACTTC. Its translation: CASIQSQGGAYEQYF.

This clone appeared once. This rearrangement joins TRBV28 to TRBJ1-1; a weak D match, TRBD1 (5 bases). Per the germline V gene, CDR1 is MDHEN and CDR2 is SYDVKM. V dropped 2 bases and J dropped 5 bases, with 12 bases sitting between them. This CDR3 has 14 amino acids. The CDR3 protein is CASSLGQGGTEAFF. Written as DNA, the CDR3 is TGTGCCAGCAGTTTAGGGCAGGGCGGAACTGAAGCTTTCTTT. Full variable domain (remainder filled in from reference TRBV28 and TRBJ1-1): DVKVTQSSRYLVKRTGEKVFLECVQDMDHENMFWYRQDPGLGLRLIYFSYDVKMKEKGDIPEGYSVSREKKERFSLILESASTNQTSMYLCASSLGQGGTEAFFGQGTRLTVV.

CDR3 DNA sequence: TGTGCCAGCAGTTTCAATCACAATGAGCAGTTCTTC. It codes for CASSFNHNEQFF. J is TRBJ2-1 and V is TRBV28; unclear D gene. Per the germline V gene, CDR1 is MDHEN and CDR2 is SYDVKM. The CDR3 totals 12 residues. The V and J ends lost 3 bases and 5 bases respectively, with 5 bases between them.